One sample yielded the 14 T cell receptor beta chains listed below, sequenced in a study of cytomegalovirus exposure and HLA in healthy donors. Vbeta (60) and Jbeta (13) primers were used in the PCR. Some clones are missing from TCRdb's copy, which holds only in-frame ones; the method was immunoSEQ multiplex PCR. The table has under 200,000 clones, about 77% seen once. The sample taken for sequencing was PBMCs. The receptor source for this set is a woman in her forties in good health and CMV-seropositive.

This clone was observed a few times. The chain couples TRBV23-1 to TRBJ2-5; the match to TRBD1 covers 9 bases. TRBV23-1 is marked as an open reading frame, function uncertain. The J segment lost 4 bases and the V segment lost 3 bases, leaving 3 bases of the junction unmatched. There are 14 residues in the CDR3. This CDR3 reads CASSQGQGLETQYF. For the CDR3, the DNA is TGCGCCAGCAGTCAGGGACAGGGACTAGAGACCCAGTACTTC.

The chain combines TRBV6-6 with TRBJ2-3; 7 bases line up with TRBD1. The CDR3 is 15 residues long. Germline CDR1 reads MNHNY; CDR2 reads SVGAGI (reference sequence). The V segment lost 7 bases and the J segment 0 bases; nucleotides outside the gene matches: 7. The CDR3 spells CASTKGDRSTDTQYF. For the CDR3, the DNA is TGTGCCAGCACCAAGGGGGACAGAAGCACAGATACGCAGTATTTT.

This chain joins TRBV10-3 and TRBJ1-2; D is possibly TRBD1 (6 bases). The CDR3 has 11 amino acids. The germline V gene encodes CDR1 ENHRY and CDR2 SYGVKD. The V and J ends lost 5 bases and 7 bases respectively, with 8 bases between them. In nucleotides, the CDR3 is TGTGCCATCAGTAACAGGGTTGGCTACACCTTC. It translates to CAISNRVGYTF.

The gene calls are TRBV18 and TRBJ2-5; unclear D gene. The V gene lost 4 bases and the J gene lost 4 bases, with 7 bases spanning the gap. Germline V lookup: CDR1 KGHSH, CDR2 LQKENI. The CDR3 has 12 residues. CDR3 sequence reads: CASSLRVETQYF. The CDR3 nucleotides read TGTGCCAGCTCACTACGGGTAGAGACCCAGTACTTC.

The CDR3 loop is CASSPLAGSYEQYF. CDR3 coding DNA: TGTGCCAGCAGCCCGTTAGCGGGAAGCTACGAGCAGTACTTC. The rearrangement uses TRBV5-5 and TRBJ2-7, with 8 nucleotides matching TRBD2. The CDR3 runs 14 residues. Unmatched junction bases numbered 6, after V lost 4 bases and J lost 3 bases. From germline, CDR1 is SGHKS and CDR2 YYEKEE (reference sequence).

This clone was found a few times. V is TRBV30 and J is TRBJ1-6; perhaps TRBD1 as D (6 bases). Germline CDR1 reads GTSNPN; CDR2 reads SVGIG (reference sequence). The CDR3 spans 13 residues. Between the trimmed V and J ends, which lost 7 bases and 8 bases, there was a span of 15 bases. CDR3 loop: CALKRTVYSPLHF. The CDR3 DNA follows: TGTGCCTTAAAAAGGACAGTCTATTCACCCCTCCACTTT.

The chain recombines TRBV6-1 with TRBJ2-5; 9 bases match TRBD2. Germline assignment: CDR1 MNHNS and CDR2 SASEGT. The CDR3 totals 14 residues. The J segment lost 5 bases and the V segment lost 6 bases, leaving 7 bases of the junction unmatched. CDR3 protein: CASSLAGTSETQYF. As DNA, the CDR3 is TGTGCCAGCAGCCTAGCGGGGACCAGTGAGACCCAGTACTTC.

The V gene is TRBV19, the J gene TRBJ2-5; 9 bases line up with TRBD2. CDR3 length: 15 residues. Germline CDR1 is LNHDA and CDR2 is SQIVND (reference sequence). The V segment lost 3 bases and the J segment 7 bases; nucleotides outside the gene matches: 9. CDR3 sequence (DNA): TGTGCCAGTAGTATCCCTTCAGCGGGGGGCGCGACCCAGTACTTC. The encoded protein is CASSIPSAGGATQYF.

This CDR3 reads CASSLRTVGFGYTF. The DNA of the CDR3 is TGTGCCAGCAGTCTGAGGACAGTTGGCTTTGGCTACACCTTC. This rearrangement joins TRBV6-6 to TRBJ1-2, with D maybe TRBD1 (6 bases). Germline values: CDR1 MNHNY, CDR2 SVGAGI (reference sequence). This CDR3 contains 14 residues. V was pared by 5 bases and J by 7 bases, with 17 bases between.

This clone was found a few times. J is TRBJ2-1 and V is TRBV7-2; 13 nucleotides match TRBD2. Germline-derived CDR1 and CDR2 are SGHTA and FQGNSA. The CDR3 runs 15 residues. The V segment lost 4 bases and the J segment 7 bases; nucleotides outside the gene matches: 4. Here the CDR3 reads CASSSRLAGGNEQFF. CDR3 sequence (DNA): TGTGCCAGCAGCTCCCGACTAGCGGGGGGAAATGAGCAGTTCTTC.

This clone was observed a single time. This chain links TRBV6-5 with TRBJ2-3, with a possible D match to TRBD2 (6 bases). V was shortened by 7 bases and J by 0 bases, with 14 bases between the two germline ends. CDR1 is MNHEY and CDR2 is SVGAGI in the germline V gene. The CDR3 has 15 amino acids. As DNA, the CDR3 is TGTGCCAGCATGACCAGCGGGCGCAGCACAGATACGCAGTATTTT. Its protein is CASMTSGRSTDTQYF.

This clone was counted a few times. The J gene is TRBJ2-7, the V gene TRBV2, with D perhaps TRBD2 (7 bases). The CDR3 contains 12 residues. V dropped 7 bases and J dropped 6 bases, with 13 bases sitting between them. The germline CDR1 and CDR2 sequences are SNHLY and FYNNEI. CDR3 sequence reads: CASKGGLLEQYF. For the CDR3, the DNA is TGTGCCAGCAAGGGGGGGCTCCTCGAGCAGTACTTC.

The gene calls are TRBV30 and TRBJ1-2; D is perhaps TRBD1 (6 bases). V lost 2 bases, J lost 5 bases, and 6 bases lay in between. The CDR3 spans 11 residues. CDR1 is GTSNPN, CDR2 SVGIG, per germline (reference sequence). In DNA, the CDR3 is TGTGCCTGGAGTACAGGGTATGGCTACACCTTC. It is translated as CAWSTGYGYTF.

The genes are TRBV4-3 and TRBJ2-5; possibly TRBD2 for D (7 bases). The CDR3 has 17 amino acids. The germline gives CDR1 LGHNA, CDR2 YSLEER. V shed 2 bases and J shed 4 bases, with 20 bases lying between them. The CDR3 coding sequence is TGCGCCAGCAGCCAACTTGAAGGGGGGGCCAGGATAGAGACCCAGTACTTC. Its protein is CASSQLEGGARIETQYF.